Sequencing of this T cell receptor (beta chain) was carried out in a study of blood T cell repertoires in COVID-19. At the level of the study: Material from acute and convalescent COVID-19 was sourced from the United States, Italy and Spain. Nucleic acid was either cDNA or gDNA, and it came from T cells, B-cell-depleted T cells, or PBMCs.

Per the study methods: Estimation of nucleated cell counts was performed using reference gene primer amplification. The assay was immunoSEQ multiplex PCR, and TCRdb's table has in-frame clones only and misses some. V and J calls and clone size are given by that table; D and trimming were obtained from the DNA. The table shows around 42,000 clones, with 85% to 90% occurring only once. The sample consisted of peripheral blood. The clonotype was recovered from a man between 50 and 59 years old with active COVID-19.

The DNA for the CDR3 is TGTGCCAGCACGTACGGGGGTTACACTGAAGCTTTCTTT. This translates into CASTYGGYTEAFF. This chain links TRBV6-5 with TRBJ1-1; TRBD1 is a possible D gene (5 bases). The CDR3 length is 13 residues. V was shortened by 7 bases and J by 3 bases, with 12 bases between the two germline ends. CDR1 MNHEY and CDR2 SVGAGI come from the germline V gene.